Sequencing of this TCR beta chain was carried out in a study of PD-L1 blockade in urothelial cancer. Whole-study context: About 85% of the roughly 30 patients comprised males who had bladder-origin urothelial cancer. The authors examined blood 3 weeks (second dose) and 6 weeks after treatment start. Anywhere from 0 to 3 prior chemotherapy regimens had been received by patients. Blood samples had a median of 141,255 T cells.

Time point denoted: pretreatment peripheral blood. TCRdb keeps only in-frame clones here, not all; method: immunoSEQ multiplex PCR. The top ten hold 15% to 20% of the sample, which has some 43,000 clones, around 84% seen once. This CDR3 contains 18 residues. The germline V gene encodes CDR1 MNHEY and CDR2 SMNVEV (reference sequence). Trimming stripped 7 bases from V and 1 base from J, with 23 bases between. The TCR was taken from a man aged 60 to 75 with urothelial cancer. This chain connects TRBV27 to TRBJ1-5; D perhaps matches TRBD1 (5 bases). The source material was PBMCs, sampled around atezolizumab (anti-PD-L1) treatment. CDR3 in DNA: TGTGCCAGCAAAGCTGAAGGGTGGGGGGGTAAAAGCAATCAGCCCCAGCATTTT. This gives the protein CASKAEGWGGKSNQPQHF.